The T cell receptor beta chain described here comes from a study of shared clonotypes between healthy human individuals. This clone was seen a handful of times. Some clones are missing from TCRdb's copy, which holds only in-frame ones; the method was immunoSEQ multiplex PCR. This repertoire shows around 200,000 clones, approximately 92% found once; its top ten account for roughly 0.07%. The CDR3 is 15 residues long. Germline CDR1 and CDR2: SGHRS and YFSETQ. J gave up 0 bases and V 4 bases, and 5 bases lay outside the gene matches. The sequence was obtained from a woman in her twenties or thirties in good health. Specimen: naive CD4+ T cells sorted from blood. Subset meaning: CD45RA+ positively selected. The chain links TRBV5-1 to TRBJ2-7, with 9 bases lining up with TRBD2. For the CDR3, the DNA is TGCGCCAGCAGCCGACTAGCGGCAAGCTCCTACGAGCAGTACTTC. As protein: CASSRLAASSYEQYF.